This T cell receptor (beta chain) was sequenced during a study of blood T cell repertoires in COVID-19. Overall study: Samples representing acute and convalescent COVID-19 were sourced from the United States, Italy and Spain.

Per the study methods: Nucleated cell number was recorded as an estimate derived from reference gene primer amplification. The data were produced by immunoSEQ multiplex PCR, yet TCRdb's version contains in-frame clones alone and is incomplete. The DNA was the basis for D and trimming; V, J and clone size are from that table. The profile shows fewer than 300,000 clones, 80% to 90% of them singletons. Enrolled through a virtual design, the participants were between 18 and 89 years of age and came from about two dozen US areas. Researchers sorted participants into cohorts using their self-reported clinical history. Trimming left V 1 base short and J 5 bases short, with 9 bases between. This CDR3 is 13 amino acids long. Germline assignment: CDR1 KGHSH and CDR2 LQKENI.

The receptor was isolated from a young man who had recovered from COVID-19. The chain uses TRBV18 and TRBJ2-7, with D perhaps TRBD1 (6 bases). Sample: PBMCs or T cells enriched from blood (not recorded which). In nucleotides, the CDR3 is TGTGCCAGCTCACCACGTTCAGGGGACGAGCAGTACTTC. It specifies CASSPRSGDEQYF.